This T cell receptor beta chain appears in the sequencing data of a study of graft-versus-host responses after intestinal transplantation. At the level of the study: Transplantation in recipients was multivisceral, liver-intestinal, or isolated intestinal. Study-level results: Peak levels of circulating GvH clones tracked with early post-transplant HvG declines. Detected in recipient marrow were GvH clones, some of which were first observed in ileum or blood. Some patients had graft-donor T cell macrochimerism. In their allografts, the ratios of graft-versus-host to host-versus-graft T cell clones were high.

The protocol was immunoSEQ multiplex PCR, while the TCRdb copy is restricted to in-frame clones and leaves out a portion. In the table there are 90,000 to 150,000 clones, approximately 95% of which are singletons. Worth noting for this clone: Its antigen remains unknown.

The sequence was obtained from a human donor who received an intestinal transplant. Material: unstimulated CD8+ T cells sorted from spleen or lymph node cells, obtained before intestinal transplant.

CDR3 in DNA: TGTGCCAGCAGCTTAGGGGACAGGGGTGGATCCTACAATGAGCAGTTCTTC. Encoded protein: CASSLGDRGGSYNEQFF. The rearrangement uses TRBV7-8 and TRBJ2-1; 10 bases agree with TRBD1. CDR1 and CDR2 (germline): SGHVS, FQNEAQ. This CDR3 has 17 amino acids. With V trimmed by 1 base and J by 1 base, 4 bases remained unmatched.